This T cell receptor beta chain was identified during a study of radiotherapy plus CTLA-4 blockade in lung cancer. Germline assignment: CDR1 LNHNV and CDR2 YYDKDF (reference sequence). The V and J ends lost 3 bases and 6 bases respectively, with 18 bases between them. CDR3 length equals 16 residues. Those patients who had chemo-refractory metastatic non-small-cell lung cancer were given focal radiation along with CTLA-4 blockade through ipilimumab. Produced via immunoSEQ multiplex PCR; TCRdb's table is partial and in-frame only. Of more than 100,000 clones in the sample, 85% to 90% were seen once. This clone has only a few counts.

V usage is TRBV15 and J usage is TRBJ1-5; D might be TRBD1 (6 bases). The receptor's source is a human donor with non-small cell lung cancer that progressed on radiotherapy plus ipilimumab. This specimen was peripheral blood, taken from a patient treated with radiotherapy plus ipilimumab. CDR3 region: CATSSERDMYFQPQHF. In nucleotides, the CDR3 is TGTGCCACCAGCAGCGAGAGGGACATGTATTTTCAGCCCCAGCATTTT. The variable domain in full, completed from reference TRBV15 and TRBJ1-5, reads DAMVIQNPRYQVTQFGKPVTLSCSQTLNHNVMYWYQQKSSQAPKLLFHYYDKDFNNEADTPDNFQSRRPNTSFCFLDIRSPGLGDTAMYLCATSSERDMYFQPQHFGDGTRLSIL.